This entry lists 29 T cell receptor beta chains sequenced from one sample in a study of response to subunit inactivated influenza vaccine. TCRdb independently ran MiXCR on the RT-PCR reads; one entry per CDR3 protein. In the table there are 500,000 or so distinct CDR3 sequences, about a tenth of which are singletons. The source was PBMCs from blood, collected roughly 6 weeks after vaccination. The receptors stem from a man in his fifties or sixties who received an inactivated influenza vaccine.

This clonotype turned up a few times. This chain uses TRBV7-9 with TRBJ1-2; no reliable D call. The V gene's germline CDR1 is SEHNR and CDR2 FQNEAQ (reference sequence). The CDR3 has 14 residues. Between the trimmed V and J ends, which lost 5 bases and 7 bases, there was a span of 17 bases. CDR3 region: CASSPPPLSGGYTF. The CDR3 region has the DNA TGTGCCAGCAGCCCACCCCCTCTCTCTGGTGGCTACACCTTC.

This clonotype was seen repeatedly, ten times or more. The rearrangement joins TRBV12-3 or TRBV12-4 to TRBJ2-7; D gene uncertain. CDR3 length: 16 amino acids. Trimming pared 8 bases from V and 2 bases from J, leaving 22 bases between. The CDR3 coding sequence is TGTGCCAGCGTCCCAGTGGGTCGGGTGGGGACCTACGAGCAGTACTTC. Residues: CASVPVGRVGTYEQYF.

This clonotype was detected ten times or more. The chain links TRBV12-3 or TRBV12-4 to TRBJ2-4, with 8 nucleotides matching TRBD1. V lost 6 bases and J lost 2; bases outside the gene matches: 6. The CDR3 runs 15 residues. The CDR3 coding sequence is TGTGCCAGCAGCCCGGGACAGGCCCCCAAAAACATTCAGTACTTC. Its translation: CASSPGQAPKNIQYF.

In this sample, this clonotype turned up a few times. This chain joins TRBV25-1 and TRBJ2-5; D unclear. V dropped 2 bases and J dropped 5 bases, with 12 bases sitting between them. Germline V gene lookup returns CDR1 MGHDK and CDR2 SYGVNS. There are 14 residues in the CDR3. DNA for the CDR3: TGTGCCAGCAGTGAAATTTTGGGCGTGGAGACCCAGTACTTC. Its translation: CASSEILGVETQYF.

This clonotype was observed at least ten times. The chain combines TRBV7-9 with TRBJ2-7; the D gene is possibly TRBD2 (6 bases). Germline CDR1 is SEHNR and CDR2 is FQNEAQ (reference sequence). Trimming stripped 7 bases from V and 6 bases from J, with 13 bases between. This CDR3 comprises 12 residues. The CDR3 DNA follows: TGTGCCAGCACCTCTTACGGGGGCGAGCAGTACTTC. Encoded protein: CASTSYGGEQYF.

As for this clonotype: A junction boundary mismatches the germline segment, possibly from a read error. The chain couples TRBV7-9 to TRBJ1-1; D not resolved. The CDR3 contains 14 residues. Germline loops: CDR1 SEHNR, CDR2 FQNEAQ (reference sequence). CDR3 sequence: CVSSQAVGDTEAFF. The CDR3 DNA reads as TGTGTCAGCAGCCAAGCCGTCGGGGACACTGAAGCTTTCTTT.

The J gene is TRBJ2-2, the V gene TRBV11-2, with D maybe TRBD1 (5 bases). CDR1 and CDR2 (germline): SGHAT, FQNNGV. The CDR3 length is 18 residues. Deletions cut 5 bases from V and 1 base from J, with 20 bases between. CDR3 loop: CASSPPRTQTLNTGELFF. Written as DNA, the CDR3 is TGTGCCAGCAGCCCCCCCAGGACACAGACGCTGAACACCGGGGAGCTGTTTTTT. The variable domain in full, with the rest retrieved from reference TRBV11-2 and TRBJ2-2, is EAGVAQSPRYKIIEKRQSVAFWCNPISGHATLYWYQQILGQGPKLLIQFQNNGVVDDSQLPKDRFSAERLKGVDSTLKIQPAKLEDSAVYLCASSPPRTQTLNTGELFFGEGSRLTVL.

The gene calls are TRBV27 and TRBJ2-1; 10 positions match TRBD2. This CDR3 comprises 16 residues. V was clipped by 1 base and J by 2 bases; unmatched bases: 2. Germline CDR1 is MNHEY and CDR2 is SMNVEV (reference sequence). In DNA, the CDR3 is TGTGCCAGCAGTTTATTGCTAGCGGGAGCCTACAATGAGCAGTTCTTC. Translation: CASSLLLAGAYNEQFF.

This chain links TRBV20-1 with TRBJ2-3; possible D gene TRBD1, 5 bases. This CDR3 is built from 12 residues. V was shortened by 3 bases and J by 4 bases, with 8 bases between the two germline ends. CDR1 and CDR2 from the germline V gene are DFQATT and SNEGSKA (reference sequence). CDR3 sequence: CSARDTPDTQYF. As DNA, the CDR3 is TGCAGTGCTAGGGACACCCCAGATACGCAGTATTTT.

A few counts support this clonotype. This chain connects TRBV20-1 to TRBJ2-5; D call uncertain. The germline CDR1 and CDR2 sequences are DFQATT and SNEGSKA (reference sequence). The CDR3 contains 12 residues. V was clipped by 6 bases and J by 5 bases, with 13 bases between them. This CDR3 reads CSAGAPPETQYF. In DNA, the CDR3 is TGCAGTGCCGGAGCCCCCCCGGAGACCCAGTACTTC.

This clonotype was seen a few times. The chain carries TRBV29-1 and TRBJ2-7; D may correspond to TRBD1 or TRBD2 (6 bases each). The CDR3 has 15 amino acids. Germline-derived CDR1 and CDR2 are SQVTM and ANQGSEA. Between the trimmed V and J ends, which lost 1 base and 3 bases, there was a span of 16 bases. Here the CDR3 reads CSVEAGPRGLYEQYF. The CDR3 DNA is TGCAGCGTTGAAGCGGGCCCTCGGGGGCTCTACGAGCAGTACTTC.

This clonotype appeared many times. This chain connects TRBV7-2 to TRBJ2-7; D perhaps matches TRBD1 (5 bases). Per the germline V gene, CDR1 is SGHTA and CDR2 is FQGNSA. This CDR3 is 14 amino acids long. Trimming removed 1 base at V and 3 bases at J, with 10 bases between. The CDR3 here is CASSLGGQGYEQYF. The CDR3 region has the DNA TGTGCCAGCAGCTTAGGGGGTCAGGGCTACGAGCAGTACTTC.

At least ten counts were recorded for this clonotype. The V call is TRBV24-1, the J call TRBJ2-3; tentative D call: TRBD1 (6 bases). The CDR3 totals 13 residues. Trimming stripped 7 bases from V and 2 bases from J, with 9 bases between. Germline CDR1 is KGHDR and CDR2 is SFDVKD. This chain's CDR3 is CATRQGSTDTQYF. The CDR3 DNA follows: TGTGCCACCAGACAGGGTTCCACAGATACGCAGTATTTT.

There are many counts of this clonotype. The genes are TRBV24-1 and TRBJ2-3, with D tentatively TRBD2 (6 bases). Deletions cut 5 bases from V and 3 bases from J, with 14 bases between. CDR3 size: 15 residues. Germline V gene sequence: CDR1 KGHDR, CDR2 SFDVKD. This CDR3 is CATSAAGRLTDTQYF. CDR3 DNA sequence: TGTGCCACCAGTGCCGCGGGACGATTGACAGATACGCAGTATTTT.

At least ten counts were recorded for this clonotype. The chain recombines TRBV11-2 with TRBJ2-1, with D perhaps TRBD1 (6 bases). Trimming took off 2 bases at V and 0 bases at J, with 26 bases between the two ends. Germline V gene sequence: CDR1 SGHAT, CDR2 FQNNGV. This CDR3 contains 21 residues. The CDR3 loop is CASSLYQGLLVKAGSYNEQFF. The CDR3 DNA sequence: TGTGCCAGCAGCTTATATCAGGGGCTGCTGGTCAAGGCGGGCTCCTACAATGAGCAGTTCTTC.

This chain's CDR3 is CASTLRRLRDTQYF. The CDR3 nucleotides read TGTGCCAGCACCTTGCGGCGGCTTAGAGATACGCAGTATTTT. The J gene is TRBJ2-3, the V gene TRBV12-3 or TRBV12-4; D gene ambiguous. CDR3 size: 14 residues. V was trimmed by 7 bases and J by 5 bases, leaving 16 bases between them.

This clonotype was seen more than once but under ten times. CDR3 loop: CASSRTWTGELFF. The CDR3 DNA reads TGTGCCAGCAGCCGAACATGGACCGGGGAGCTGTTTTTT. The chain has TRBV5-6 and TRBJ2-2; D ambiguous. There are 13 residues in the CDR3. Germline V gene data show CDR1 as SGHDT and CDR2 as YYEEEE. The V and J ends lost 4 bases and 5 bases respectively, with 9 bases between them.

The V and J genes are TRBV7-2 and TRBJ2-5; TRBD2 is a possible D gene (6 bases). Germline-derived CDR1 and CDR2 are SGHTA and FQGNSA. V gave up 6 bases and J gave up 1 base, with 18 bases separating them. CDR3 length: 16 residues. CDR3 amino acids: CASSPASAYFQETQYF. The CDR3 DNA is TGTGCCAGCAGTCCAGCTAGCGCCTACTTCCAAGAGACCCAGTACTTC.

J is TRBJ2-2 and V is TRBV10-3; 7 bases fit TRBD2. CDR3 length equals 17 residues. V lost 4 bases, J lost 2 bases, and 10 bases stayed unmatched. The V gene's germline CDR1 is ENHRY and CDR2 SYGVKD. In DNA form, the CDR3 reads TGTGCCATCAGTGGGTCGGGCGGGGGAGAAAACACCGGGGAGCTGTTTTTT. Translated, it gives CAISGSGGGENTGELFF.

The table lists this clonotype with many counts. The V and J genes are TRBV15 and TRBJ2-3; no firm D call. Germline CDR1 reads LNHNV; CDR2 reads YYDKDF (reference sequence). Trimming removed 5 bases at V and 5 bases at J, with 11 bases between. The CDR3 has 13 residues. The CDR3 DNA sequence: TGTGCCACCAGCCGACGTGCTGTAGATACGCAGTATTTT. It codes for CATSRRAVDTQYF.

The chain uses TRBV10-3 and TRBJ2-1; TRBD2 agrees at 7 bases. This CDR3 comprises 15 residues. The V gene end was trimmed by 11 bases and the J gene end by 7 bases; junction bases not matched to a gene: 17. Germline CDR1 is ENHRY and CDR2 is SYGVKD. The CDR3 coding sequence is TGTGCCGCAAGGGCTCCGACGGCGGGAGTAAATGAGCAGTTCTTC. It encodes CAARAPTAGVNEQFF.

This clonotype turned up a few times. The chain combines TRBV10-1 with TRBJ2-7, with D unclear. This CDR3 is 14 amino acids long. Trimming removed 0 bases at V and 6 bases at J, with 12 bases between. Germline V lookup: CDR1 WNHNN, CDR2 SYGVQD (reference sequence). CDR3 protein: CASSESVGNFEQYF. As DNA, the CDR3 is TGCGCCAGCAGTGAGTCCGTGGGTAATTTCGAGCAGTACTTC.

This clonotype was detected only a few times. The V call is TRBV11-2, the J call TRBJ2-1; D gene uncertain. Germline V gene lookup returns CDR1 SGHAT and CDR2 FQNNGV. The CDR3 length is 16 residues. Trimming removed 1 base at V and 0 bases at J, with 10 bases between. CDR3 residues: CASSLGQSSSYNEQFF. The CDR3 DNA is TGTGCCAGCAGCTTAGGCCAGTCGAGCTCCTACAATGAGCAGTTCTTC.

A note on this clonotype: This may be a read error, as it is one base from a much larger clone. This chain connects TRBV12-3 or TRBV12-4 to TRBJ2-1; D is ambiguous. The CDR3 runs 13 residues. The CDR3 reads CASSLYGYNVQFF. The CDR3 DNA reads TGTGCCAGCAGTTTATACGGTTACAATGTGCAGTTCTTC.

This clonotype was seen repeatedly, ten times or more. V and J are TRBV20-1 and TRBJ2-7; 10 bases agree with TRBD2. V lost 6 bases and J lost 6; bases outside the gene matches: 17. The CDR3 contains 16 residues. CDR1 DFQATT and CDR2 SNEGSKA come from the germline V gene (reference sequence). The chain's CDR3 is CSAKRASGSHSSEQYF. In DNA form, the CDR3 reads TGCAGTGCGAAAAGGGCTAGCGGGAGCCACTCTTCCGAGCAGTACTTC.

About this clonotype: Germline is not matched at one junction end, which may reflect a read error. V and J are TRBV5-5 and TRBJ1-6, with D possibly matching TRBD1 (5 bases). CDR1 is SGHKS and CDR2 is YYEKEE in the germline V gene (reference sequence). CDR3 length: 12 residues. The DNA of the CDR3 is TGTGCCAGCAGCAAGGGGAATTCGCCCCTCCACTTT. This codes for CASSKGNSPLHF.

Ten or more counts support this clonotype. The chain combines TRBV7-6 with TRBJ2-7, with unresolved D. CDR1 and CDR2 from the germline V gene are SGHVS and FNYEAQ. Trimming cost V 1 base and J 2 bases, with 12 bases left between them. CDR3 size: 15 residues. CDR3 bases: TGTGCCAGCAGCTTAGGTGGAGACCGGGCCTACGAGCAGTACTTC. Amino acid sequence: CASSLGGDRAYEQYF.

This clonotype was counted many times. Here the CDR3 DNA reads TGCAGCGTTGCGGGAAACAGGGGGAGGACCTACGAGCAGTACTTC. It codes for CSVAGNRGRTYEQYF. The V and J genes are TRBV29-1 and TRBJ2-7, with 8 bases matching TRBD1. Per germline, CDR1 SQVTM and CDR2 ANQGSEA. The CDR3 length is 15 residues. With V trimmed by 4 bases and J by 2 bases, 10 bases remained unmatched.

This clonotype was seen a handful of times. The chain recombines TRBV25-1 with TRBJ2-7, with 7 bases matching TRBD2. After removal of 6 bases from V and 1 base from J, the junction contained 3 bases not matched to a gene. The CDR3 runs 13 residues. Germline CDR1 reads MGHDK; CDR2 reads SYGVNS. CDR3 sequence reads: CASRGAGSYEQYF. In nucleotides, the CDR3 is TGTGCCAGCAGGGGAGCGGGGTCCTACGAGCAGTACTTC.